The clone carrying this T cell receptor beta chain is a singleton in its sample. Original analysis: How many nucleated cells were present was estimated from reference gene primer amplification. Here immunoSEQ multiplex PCR was the method, and the copy in TCRdb shows in-frame clones only, minus some. The V and J calls and clone size were taken over from that table, and D and trimming were inferred from the DNA. The table records more than 80,000 clones, approximately 85% of them present only once. This entry belongs to a study of blood T cell repertoires in COVID-19. In the study overall: Nucleic acid was either cDNA or gDNA, and it came from T cells, B-cell-depleted T cells, or PBMCs.

This sequence originates from a man in his fifties with active COVID-19. The material sequenced was peripheral blood.

CDR3 bases: TGTGCCAGTAGTACAGGGGACGGCTATGGCTACACCTTC. It translates to CASSTGDGYGYTF. The chain is built from TRBV19 and TRBJ1-2; the D gene is possibly TRBD1 (6 bases). The germline V and J ends were trimmed by 4 bases and 4 bases, with 10 bases remaining between them. The germline V gene has CDR1 LNHDA and CDR2 SQIVND (reference sequence). The CDR3 has 13 amino acids.